Each of the 32 T cell receptor beta chains below was sequenced from the same sample in a study of beta chain features in type 1 diabetes. Reverse transcribing all isolated RNA meant expressed TCRB transcripts were sequenced. The repertoire was sequenced with immunoSEQ multiplex PCR; TCRdb's copy has only in-frame clones and lacks some. The table has 620,000 or so clones, 15% to 19% seen once. The sample comprised naive CD4+ T cells from blood. These receptors originate from a man younger than 30 in good health.

This clone was observed a handful of times. The chain has TRBV25-1 and TRBJ2-2, with D uncertain. In germline, CDR1 is MGHDK, CDR2 SYGVNS. The V end lost 4 bases, the J end lost 3 bases, and 6 bases lay between the germline ends. The CDR3 length is 13 residues. The CDR3 DNA is TGTGCCAGCAGTGGACAACACACCGGGGAGCTGTTTTTT. It specifies CASSGQHTGELFF.

The chain has TRBV6-6 and TRBJ1-2; 7 bases are shared with TRBD1. CDR1 and CDR2 (germline): MNHNY, SVGAGI (reference sequence). The CDR3 spans 12 residues. V lost 7 bases to trimming and J lost 6 bases; unmatched junction nucleotides: 5. The CDR3 bases are TGTGCCAGCACCCGACAGGGCGATGGCTACACCTTC. It translates to CASTRQGDGYTF.

The chain carries TRBV25-1 and TRBJ1-5, with TRBD1 as a possible D gene (5 bases). The CDR3 length is 15 residues. Trimming took 4 bases from V and 2 from J, leaving 12 bases between them. Germline CDR1 MGHDK, CDR2 SYGVNS. The CDR3 region is CASSAQGRGNQPQHF. CDR3 nucleotide sequence: TGTGCCAGCAGTGCCCAGGGAAGGGGCAATCAGCCCCAGCATTTT.

On this clone itself: Within the sample, other DNA sequences also encode this same CDR3. The V gene is TRBV7-2, the J gene TRBJ1-5, with D uncertain. Germline CDR1 SGHTA, CDR2 FQGNSA. Trimming took 1 base from V and 6 from J, leaving 7 bases between them. This CDR3 has 13 residues. The CDR3 DNA sequence: TGTGCCAGCAGCTTAGGGGGTACTCAGCCCCAGCATTTT. Residues: CASSLGGTQPQHF.

The chain combines TRBV19 with TRBJ1-5, with 11 nucleotides matching TRBD1. The germline V gene encodes CDR1 LNHDA and CDR2 SQIVND (reference sequence). J gave up 2 bases and V 10 bases, and 13 bases lay outside the gene matches. The CDR3 has 17 residues. CDR3 coding DNA: TGTGCCACCGCTAGCGGGACAGGGGGAACCCGCAATCAGCCCCAGCATTTT. Encoded protein: CATASGTGGTRNQPQHF.

The rearrangement uses TRBV4-3 and TRBJ1-1, with D unclear. This CDR3 has 16 amino acids. Between the trimmed V and J ends, which lost 4 bases and 0 bases, there was a span of 15 bases. Germline V CDR1 and CDR2: LGHNA, YSLEER. The chain's CDR3 is CASSPGVSMMNTEAFF. The CDR3 DNA is TGCGCCAGCAGCCCCGGTGTCTCCATGATGAACACTGAAGCTTTCTTT.

There are a few counts of this clone. The V gene is TRBV10-3, the J gene TRBJ2-1; no clear D gene. Trimming left V 6 bases short and J 7 bases short, with 13 bases between. This CDR3 is 13 amino acids long. CDR1 and CDR2 from the germline V gene are ENHRY and SYGVKD. The CDR3 here is CAIRLQLKNEQFF. The CDR3 bases are TGTGCCATCAGGTTACAGCTGAAGAATGAGCAGTTCTTC.

This clone was observed a handful of times. The chain combines TRBV4-3 with TRBJ2-6, with unresolved D. In germline, CDR1 is LGHNA, CDR2 YSLEER. V was clipped by 2 bases and J by 0 bases, with 17 bases between them. The CDR3 is 19 amino acids. This CDR3 is CASSQRGSEFPSGANVLTF. The CDR3 bases are TGCGCCAGCAGCCAAAGAGGCAGTGAGTTCCCCTCTGGGGCCAACGTCCTGACTTTC.

This clone was detected only a few times. Other DNA sequences within the sample encode an identical CDR3. V gene TRBV5-1 combines with J gene TRBJ1-4; D is unclear. CDR1 and CDR2 (germline): SGHRS, YFSETQ. This CDR3 comprises 14 residues. The ends were cut back, 0 bases at V and 2 bases at J, with 5 bases in the middle. CDR3 region: CASSLGRTNEKLFF. Here the CDR3 DNA reads TGCGCCAGCAGCTTGGGACGGACTAATGAAAAACTGTTTTTT.

This clone has a handful of counts. This chain connects TRBV18 to TRBJ1-2, with 10 positions matching TRBD1. The CDR3 covers 15 residues. Losses at the gene ends were 6 bases for V and 8 bases for J; bases not matched to a gene: 12. CDR1 is KGHSH, CDR2 LQKENI, per germline. The CDR3: CASSPGPGQGRGYTF. In DNA form, the CDR3 reads TGTGCCAGCTCGCCTGGACCGGGACAGGGGAGAGGCTACACCTTC.

This clone was recorded only once. This rearrangement joins TRBV6-6 to TRBJ1-5, with D perhaps matching TRBD1 (6 bases). V was shortened by 5 bases and J by 3 bases, with 14 bases between the two germline ends. CDR1 and CDR2 (germline): MNHNY, SVGAGI (reference sequence). The CDR3 length is 15 residues. The CDR3 sequence is CASSRGGQDNQPQHF. The CDR3 DNA reads TGTGCCAGCAGTAGAGGGGGGCAGGACAATCAGCCCCAGCATTTT.

This CDR3 is CASSQVRAGSFYNEQFF. In DNA, the CDR3 is TGCGCCAGCAGCCAAGTGAGAGCGGGATCATTCTACAATGAGCAGTTCTTC. The chain has TRBV4-3 and TRBJ2-1; 7 nucleotides line up with TRBD2. The germline CDR1 and CDR2 sequences are LGHNA and YSLEER. This CDR3 spans 17 amino acids. V lost 1 base, J lost 3 bases, and 9 bases stayed unmatched.

V gene TRBV30 combines with J gene TRBJ2-1, with no clear D. V shed 4 bases and J shed 5 bases, with 6 bases lying between them. The CDR3 sequence is 11 residues long. Looked up from germline, CDR1 is GTSNPN and CDR2 is SVGIG (reference sequence). This CDR3 reads CAWTPNNEQFF. CDR3 nucleotide sequence: TGTGCCTGGACCCCCAACAATGAGCAGTTCTTC. Based on the CDR3 plus reference TRBV30 and TRBJ2-1, the full variable domain is SQTIHQWPATLVQPVGSPLSLECTVEGTSNPNLYWYRQAAGRGLQLLFYSVGIGQISSEVPQNLSASRPQDRQFILSSKKLLLSDSGFYLCAWTPNNEQFFGPGTRLTVL.

V usage is TRBV7-2 and J usage is TRBJ2-7; D unresolved. Trimming shortened V by 2 bases and J by 3 bases, and 11 bases separated the two germline ends. Germline assignment: CDR1 SGHTA and CDR2 FQGNSA. The CDR3 contains 14 residues. The CDR3 DNA follows: TGTGCCAGCAGCTTAATTCAGAGCAGCTACGAGCAGTACTTC. As protein: CASSLIQSSYEQYF.

This chain connects TRBV28 to TRBJ2-7, with TRBD2 matching over 10 bases. This CDR3 is built from 13 residues. Germline V gene sequence: CDR1 MDHEN, CDR2 SYDVKM. Trimming removed 4 bases from V and 12 bases from J; junction bases left unmatched: 9. This CDR3 reads CASSSQLAGNLYF. The CDR3 bases are TGTGCCAGCAGTTCCCAACTAGCGGGGAATCTGTACTTC.

This clone occurred a few times. The rearrangement uses TRBV5-4 and TRBJ1-2; 8 bases are a match to TRBD1. V lost 4 bases and J lost 0; bases outside the gene matches: 5. The CDR3 has 15 residues. CDR1 SGHNT and CDR2 YYREEE come from the germline V gene (reference sequence). In DNA form, the CDR3 reads TGTGCCAGCAGCCCAGGACAGGGCGCTAACTATGGCTACACCTTC. Its protein product is CASSPGQGANYGYTF.

This clone was counted between two and nine times. This chain uses TRBV18 with TRBJ2-7, with D uncertain. Looked up from germline, CDR1 is KGHSH and CDR2 is LQKENI. The CDR3 loop spans 14 amino acids. The V and J ends lost 6 bases and 3 bases respectively, with 15 bases between them. The CDR3 sequence: CASSPAGQNYEQYF. The CDR3 bases are TGTGCCAGCTCCCCAGCCGGGCAGAACTACGAGCAGTACTTC.

This chain uses TRBV5-1 with TRBJ2-5; 9 bases line up with TRBD2. This CDR3 contains 14 residues. V lost 4 bases to trimming and J lost 4 bases; unmatched junction nucleotides: 5. From germline, CDR1 is SGHRS and CDR2 YFSETQ. Here the CDR3 DNA reads TGCGCCAGCAGCCGCGGGAGGGCCGGAGAGACCCAGTACTTC. Translated: CASSRGRAGETQYF. The variable domain in full, with the rest retrieved from reference TRBV5-1 and TRBJ2-5, is KAGVTQTPRYLIKTRGQQVTLSCSPISGHRSVSWYQQTPGQGLQFLFEYFSETQRNKGNFPGRFSGRQFSNSRSEMNVSTLELGDSALYLCASSRGRAGETQYFGPGTRLLVL.

The chain employs TRBV4-2 and TRBJ2-3; perhaps TRBD2 as D (7 bases). The length of the CDR3 is 19 residues. Germline V CDR1 and CDR2: LGHNA, YNFKEQ. Trimming removed 1 base from V and 4 bases from J, with 24 bases in between. The CDR3 sequence: CASSQGRAGALDEADTQYF. CDR3 nucleotides: TGTGCCAGCAGCCAAGGAAGGGCGGGGGCCCTAGATGAGGCAGATACGCAGTATTTT.

V gene TRBV7-2 combines with J gene TRBJ2-3; D gene ambiguous. Trimming shortened V by 0 bases and J by 2 bases, and 9 bases separated the two germline ends. This CDR3 has 15 residues. Germline V gives CDR1 SGHTA, CDR2 FQGNSA. CDR3 bases: TGTGCCAGCAGCTTAGCATACAAAATCACAGATACGCAGTATTTT. It translates to CASSLAYKITDTQYF.

The chain has TRBV7-9 and TRBJ2-3; TRBD2 agrees at 8 bases. CDR1 and CDR2 (germline): SEHNR, FQNEAQ (reference sequence). This CDR3 spans 16 amino acids. V shed 0 bases and J 6 bases; nucleotides not matched to a gene: 8. CDR3 sequence: CASSLARTSGRDTQYF. In DNA form, the CDR3 reads TGTGCCAGCAGCTTAGCGCGTACTAGCGGACGGGATACGCAGTATTTT.

This clone showed up just a few times. V gene TRBV6-5 combines with J gene TRBJ1-1; TRBD1 is a possible D gene (6 bases). Germline V gene lookup returns CDR1 MNHEY and CDR2 SVGAGI. Trimming took 5 bases from V and 1 from J, leaving 14 bases between them. The CDR3 spans 15 residues. As DNA, the CDR3 is TGTGCCAGCAGTAGACCGGGGGCCCAGAACACTGAAGCTTTCTTT. It specifies CASSRPGAQNTEAFF.

This clone was recorded a few times. J is TRBJ2-2 and V is TRBV4-3; 7 bases align to TRBD1. In germline, CDR1 is LGHNA, CDR2 YSLEER. V lost 4 bases to trimming and J lost 7 bases; unmatched junction nucleotides: 12. CDR3 length: 16 residues. The CDR3, as DNA: TGCGCCAGCAGCCCCGGGGAACAGGGGCGTCGCGGGGAGCTGTTTTTT. This gives the protein CASSPGEQGRRGELFF.

J is TRBJ2-1 and V is TRBV11-1; D remains ambiguous. Germline V CDR1 and CDR2: SGHAT, FQDESV (reference sequence). CDR3 length equals 14 residues. V lost 8 bases and J 0 bases, leaving 11 bases between the germline ends. The CDR3 here is CASAYQSSYNEQFF. The DNA of the CDR3 is TGTGCCAGCGCCTACCAAAGCTCCTACAATGAGCAGTTCTTC.

This clone was picked up a small number of times. The CDR3 DNA reads TGCAGCGTTGAAGTCTGGGGAGCCCGTGGCTACACCTTC. Its protein is CSVEVWGARGYTF. The V and J genes are TRBV29-1 and TRBJ1-2, with D unresolved. Trimming took off 1 base at V and 7 bases at J, with 13 bases between the two ends. Germline CDR1 SQVTM, CDR2 ANQGSEA. The CDR3 is 13 amino acids. The full variable domain, completed using reference TRBV29-1 and TRBJ1-2, is SAVISQKPSRDICQRGTSLTIQCQVDSQVTMMFWYRQQPGQSLTLIATANQGSEATYESGFVIDKFPISRPNLTFSTLTVSNMSPEDSSIYLCSVEVWGARGYTFGSGTRLTVV.

The chain links TRBV25-1 to TRBJ1-2; 10 bases line up with TRBD1. The ends lost 4 bases at V and 4 bases at J; junction bases unmatched: 9. The CDR3 loop spans 16 amino acids. Germline CDR1 is MGHDK and CDR2 is SYGVNS. The DNA for the CDR3 is TGTGCCAGCAGTGCCATATACGGGGACAGGGGCTATGGCTACACCTTC. Residues: CASSAIYGDRGYGYTF.

The sample holds a few counts of this clone. V and J are TRBV18 and TRBJ2-7, with 8 bases fitting TRBD2. Germline CDR1 reads KGHSH; CDR2 reads LQKENI. The junction had 2 bases not matched to a gene; V was cut back by 0 bases and J by 4 bases. The CDR3 consists of 14 residues. DNA of the CDR3: TGTGCCAGCTCACCACCGGCTAGCGGGTACGAGCAGTACTTC. Encoded protein: CASSPPASGYEQYF.

This clone was counted a few times. The CDR3, as DNA: TGTGCCAGCACACGGTTTGCTGGAAACACCATATATTTT. Translation gives CASTRFAGNTIYF. V is TRBV28 and J is TRBJ1-3; D not certain. From germline, CDR1 is MDHEN and CDR2 SYDVKM. There are 13 residues in the CDR3. Trimming pared 7 bases from V and 2 bases from J, leaving 9 bases between.

The chain is built from TRBV28 and TRBJ2-3; 8 bases are a match to TRBD2. The V and J ends lost 6 bases and 1 base, in that order; junction bases with no gene match: 3. The CDR3 loop spans 14 amino acids. Per germline, CDR1 MDHEN and CDR2 SYDVKM. In DNA, the CDR3 is TGTGCCAGCAGCCGAGCGGGGGGCACAGATACGCAGTATTTT. Protein sequence: CASSRAGGTDTQYF.

This clone was seen a few times. The CDR3 nucleotides read TGTGCCAGCTCACCAATTAACGACGGTGGCACAGATACGCAGTATTTT. Encoded protein: CASSPINDGGTDTQYF. The rearrangement links TRBV18 to TRBJ2-3, with unresolved D. The germline V gene has CDR1 KGHSH and CDR2 LQKENI. The CDR3 is made up of 16 amino acids. The ends were cut back, 2 bases at V and 1 base at J, with 13 bases in the middle.

The V and J genes are TRBV28 and TRBJ2-7; TRBD1 matches at 7 bases. Looked up from germline, CDR1 is MDHEN and CDR2 is SYDVKM. V lost 2 bases, J lost 3 bases, and 13 bases stayed unmatched. CDR3 length: 17 residues. CDR3 loop: CASSLPVDRVLYYEQYF. The DNA of the CDR3 is TGTGCCAGCAGTTTACCCGTCGACAGGGTGTTATACTACGAGCAGTACTTC.

The chain has TRBV7-2 and TRBJ2-2; D is possibly TRBD1 or TRBD2 (6 bases each). The CDR3 has 14 amino acids. Trimming left V 6 bases short and J 7 bases short, with 15 bases between. Germline CDR1 and CDR2: SGHTA and FQGNSA. CDR3 in DNA: TGTGCCAGCAGAGGGGGGCCGGTCGACGGGGAGCTGTTTTTT. Protein sequence: CASRGGPVDGELFF. Complete variable domain (other parts from reference TRBV7-2 and TRBJ2-2): GAGVSQSPSNKVTEKGKDVELRCDPISGHTALYWYRQSLGQGLEFLIYFQGNSAPDKSGLPSDRFSAERTGGSVSTLTIQRTQQEDSAVYLCASRGGPVDGELFFGEGSRLTVL.